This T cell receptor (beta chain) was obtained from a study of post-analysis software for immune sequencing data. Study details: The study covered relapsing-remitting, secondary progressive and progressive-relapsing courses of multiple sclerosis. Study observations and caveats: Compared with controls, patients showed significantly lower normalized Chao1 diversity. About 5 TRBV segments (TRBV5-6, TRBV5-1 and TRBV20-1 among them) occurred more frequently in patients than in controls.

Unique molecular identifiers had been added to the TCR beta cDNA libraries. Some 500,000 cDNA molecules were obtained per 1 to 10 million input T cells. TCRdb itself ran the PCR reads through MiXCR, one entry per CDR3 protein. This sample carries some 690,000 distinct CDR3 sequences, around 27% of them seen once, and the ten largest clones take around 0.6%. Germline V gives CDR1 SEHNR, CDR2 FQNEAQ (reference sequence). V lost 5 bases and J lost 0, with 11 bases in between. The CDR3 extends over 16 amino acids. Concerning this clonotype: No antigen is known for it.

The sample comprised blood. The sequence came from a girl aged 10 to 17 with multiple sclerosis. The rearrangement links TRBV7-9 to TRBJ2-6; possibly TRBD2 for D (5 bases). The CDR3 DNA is TGTGCCAGCAGCGCCTCAGAGGGCTCTGGGGCCAACGTCCTGACTTTC. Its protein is CASSASEGSGANVLTF.